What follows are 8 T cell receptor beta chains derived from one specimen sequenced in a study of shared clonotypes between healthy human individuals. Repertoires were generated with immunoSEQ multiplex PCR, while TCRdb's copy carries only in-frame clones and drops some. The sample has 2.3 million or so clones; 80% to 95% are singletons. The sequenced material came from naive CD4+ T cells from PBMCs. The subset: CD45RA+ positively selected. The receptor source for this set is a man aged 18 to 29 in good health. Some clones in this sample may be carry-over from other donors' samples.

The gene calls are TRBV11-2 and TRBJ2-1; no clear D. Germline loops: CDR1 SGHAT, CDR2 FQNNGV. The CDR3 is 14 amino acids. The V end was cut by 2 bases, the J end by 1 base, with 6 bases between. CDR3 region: CASSLLLSYNEQFF. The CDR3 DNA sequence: TGTGCCAGCAGCTTACTCCTTTCCTACAATGAGCAGTTCTTC.

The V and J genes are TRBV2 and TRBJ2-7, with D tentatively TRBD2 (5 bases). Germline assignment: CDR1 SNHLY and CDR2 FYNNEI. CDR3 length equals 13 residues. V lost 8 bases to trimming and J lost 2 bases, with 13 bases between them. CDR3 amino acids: CASGEKVTYEQYF. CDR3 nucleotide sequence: TGTGCCAGCGGGGAGAAAGTGACCTACGAGCAGTACTTC.

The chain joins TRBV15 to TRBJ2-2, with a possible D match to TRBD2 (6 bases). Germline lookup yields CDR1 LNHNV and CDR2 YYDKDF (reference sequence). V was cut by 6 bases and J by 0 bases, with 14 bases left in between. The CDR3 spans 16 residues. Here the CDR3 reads CATRGGRLANTGELFF. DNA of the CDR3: TGTGCCACCAGGGGGGGACGACTAGCGAACACCGGGGAGCTGTTTTTT.

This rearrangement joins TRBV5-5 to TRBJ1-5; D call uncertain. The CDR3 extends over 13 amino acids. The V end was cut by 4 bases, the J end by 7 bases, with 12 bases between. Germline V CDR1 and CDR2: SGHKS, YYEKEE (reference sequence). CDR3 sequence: CASSSDGNQPQHF. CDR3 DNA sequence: TGTGCCAGCAGCAGTGACGGGAACCAGCCCCAGCATTTT.

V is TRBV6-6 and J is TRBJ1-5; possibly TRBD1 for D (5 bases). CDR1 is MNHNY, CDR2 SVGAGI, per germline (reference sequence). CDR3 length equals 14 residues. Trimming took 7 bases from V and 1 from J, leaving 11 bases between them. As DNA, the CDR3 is TGTGCCAGCACCAAGGGGTACAGCAATCAGCCCCAGCATTTT. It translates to CASTKGYSNQPQHF.

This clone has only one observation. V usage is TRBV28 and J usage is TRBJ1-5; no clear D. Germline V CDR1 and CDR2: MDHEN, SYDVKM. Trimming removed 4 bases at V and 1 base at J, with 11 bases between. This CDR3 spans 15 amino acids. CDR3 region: CASSSLGQSNQPQHF. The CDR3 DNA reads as TGTGCCAGCAGTTCCCTCGGCCAAAGCAATCAGCCCCAGCATTTT.

CDR3 residues: CSVALAPEAFF. CDR3 in DNA: TGCAGCGTAGCCTTGGCCCCCGAAGCTTTCTTT. The V and J genes are TRBV29-1 and TRBJ1-1, with D unclear. CDR3 length equals 11 residues. V was pared by 6 bases and J by 8 bases, with 13 bases between. Germline V lookup: CDR1 SQVTM, CDR2 ANQGSEA.

The CDR3 loop is CASSLRVRLTQETQYF. The CDR3 DNA reads TGTGCCAGCAGTTTACGAGTCAGGCTAACACAAGAGACCCAGTACTTC. This chain joins TRBV28 and TRBJ2-5; unclear D gene. Per the germline V gene, CDR1 is MDHEN and CDR2 is SYDVKM. The CDR3 extends over 16 amino acids. V was pared by 2 bases and J by 2 bases, with 15 bases between.